Listed below are T cell receptor beta chains from one sample, sequenced in a study of blood T cell repertoires in COVID-19. The assay was immunoSEQ multiplex PCR, and TCRdb's table has in-frame clones only and misses some. The sample has about 100,000 clones, around four fifths seen once; the top ten hold roughly an eighth. The specimen sequenced was peripheral blood. All receptors derive from a man in his fifties or sixties with active or convalescent COVID-19. Each CDR3 is given with its conserved first and last residue. D genes are given only for firm matches. The size field is filled for only some rows; it gives once, few, many or a size class.

CDR3 protein,CDR3 DNA,clone size,D gene,J gene,V gene
CASTLGQGAGKLFF,TGTGCCAGTACCCTGGGACAGGGGGCAGGGAAACTGTTTTTT,-,TRBD1,TRBJ1-4,TRBV19
CASSEGGQGVGAFF,TGTGCCAGCAGTGAAGGGGGACAGGGAGTAGGAGCTTTCTTT,-,TRBD1,TRBJ1-1,TRBV2
CASSSNNSPLHF,TGTGCCAGCAGCTCAAATAATTCACCCCTCCACTTT,-,-,TRBJ1-6,TRBV7-2
CASSLRRPTDTQYF,TGCGCCAGCAGCTTGAGGAGGCCCACAGATACGCAGTATTTT,once,-,TRBJ2-3,TRBV5-1
CASSLTGATNTEAFF,TGTGCCAGCAGTTTAACAGGGGCGACGAACACTGAAGCTTTCTTT,-,TRBD1,TRBJ1-1,TRBV6-5
CASSLARLNTEAFF,TGTGCCAGCAGCTTAGCGCGATTGAACACTGAAGCTTTCTTT,-,-,TRBJ1-1,TRBV11-2
CASSYTRPGGANVLTF,TGTGCCAGCAGCTATACACGGCCGGGAGGGGCCAACGTCCTGACTTTC,once,-,TRBJ2-6,TRBV7-9
CASRLGGYEQYF,TGTGCCAGCAGATTAGGAGGCTACGAGCAGTACTTC,-,-,TRBJ2-7,TRBV6-5
CASSRSTGGLYNEQFF,TGTGCCAGCAGCAGATCGACAGGGGGATTATACAATGAGCAGTTCTTC,-,TRBD1,TRBJ2-1,TRBV5-6
CASSIRTGDTDTQYF,TGTGCCAGTAGTATCCGGACAGGGGACACAGATACGCAGTATTTT,-,TRBD1,TRBJ2-3,TRBV19
CVRSFEGQGEGQPQHF,TGTGTCAGAAGCTTTGAGGGACAGGGGGAGGGGCAGCCCCAGCATTTT,-,-,TRBJ1-5,TRBV7-5
CASSQGLYGYTF,TGTGCCAGCAGCCAGGGGTTGTATGGCTACACCTTC,-,-,TRBJ1-2,TRBV11-3
CASSLYSSGNTIYF,TGCGCCAGCAGCTTGTACAGCTCTGGAAACACCATATATTTT,-,-,TRBJ1-3,TRBV5-1
CASNKWERGTDQPQHF,TGTGCCAGCAACAAATGGGAAAGGGGGACCGATCAGCCCCAGCATTTT,-,-,TRBJ1-5,TRBV6-4
CAISGGSGDYEQYF,TGTGCCATCAGTGGAGGGTCAGGAGACTACGAGCAGTACTTC,-,-,TRBJ2-7,TRBV10-3
CASSLGPGSGNTIYF,TGCGCCAGCAGCTTGGGCCCGGGGTCTGGAAACACCATATATTTT,-,-,TRBJ1-3,TRBV5-1
CASSLGRLAGGRNTGELFF,TGTGCCAGCAGCTTAGGGCGTCTAGCGGGAGGCAGAAACACCGGGGAGCTGTTTTTT,-,TRBD2,TRBJ2-2,TRBV7-9
CASSLMAHSYEQYF,TGTGCCAGCAGCTTAATGGCCCACTCCTACGAGCAGTACTTC,few,-,TRBJ2-7,TRBV7-3
CASSEIPGGYGSPLHF,TGTGCCAGCAGTGAAATTCCGGGGGGTTATGGATCACCCCTCCACTTT,-,-,TRBJ1-6,TRBV6-1
CASSAGTNNSPLHF,TGTGCCAGCAGTGCCGGGACTAATAATTCACCCCTCCACTTT,-,-,TRBJ1-6,TRBV28
CASKPAQGTGLGGYTF,TGTGCCAGTAAGCCTGCCCAAGGGACAGGGTTGGGTGGCTACACCTTC,-,TRBD1,TRBJ1-2,TRBV19
CASSPESYEQYF,TGTGCCAGCTCACCAGAGTCCTACGAGCAGTACTTC,-,-,TRBJ2-7,TRBV18
CASSAGTSQETQYF,TGTGCCAGTAGTGCGGGGACTTCGCAAGAGACCCAGTACTTC,-,-,TRBJ2-5,TRBV19
CASSLGLAGEDEQYF,TGCGCCAGCAGCTTGGGGCTAGCGGGAGAAGACGAGCAGTACTTC,-,TRBD2,TRBJ2-7,TRBV5-1
CASSFRTGRGETQYF,TGTGCCAGCAGCTTTAGGACAGGGAGAGGAGAGACCCAGTACTTC,-,TRBD1,TRBJ2-5,TRBV5-4
CATSRETGLANYGYTF,TGTGCCACCAGCAGAGAGACAGGCCTTGCTAACTATGGCTACACCTTC,-,-,TRBJ1-2,TRBV15
CASSKGLAGGDEQYF,TGCGCCAGCAGCAAGGGACTAGCGGGAGGCGACGAGCAGTACTTC,-,TRBD2,TRBJ2-7,TRBV5-1
CASSQEPGGVDEQYF,TGCGCCAGCAGCCAAGAGCCGGGGGGAGTGGACGAGCAGTACTTC,-,TRBD2,TRBJ2-7,TRBV4-1
CASSQSGAGPGETQYF,TGTGCCAGCAGCCAATCGGGTGCGGGACCGGGGGAGACCCAGTACTTC,-,-,TRBJ2-5,TRBV3-1/TRBV3-2
CASSPGDTLGEQFF,TGTGCCAGCAGCCCAGGGGACACCCTCGGGGAGCAGTTCTTC,once,-,TRBJ2-1,TRBV11-2
CASSLAEQGARNGYTF,TGTGCCAGCAGCTTAGCGGAGCAGGGGGCTAGAAATGGCTACACCTTC,-,TRBD1,TRBJ1-2,TRBV7-9
CSSKSPRGQDYGYTF,TGCAGCTCCAAATCCCCGCGGGGGCAAGACTATGGCTACACCTTC,-,-,TRBJ1-2,TRBV29-1
CASKRTGNYGYTF,TGTGCCAGCAAAAGGACAGGGAACTATGGCTACACCTTC,-,TRBD1,TRBJ1-2,TRBV12-3/TRBV12-4
CASSDSNSPLHF,TGTGCCAGCAGCGACAGCAATTCACCCCTCCACTTT,-,-,TRBJ1-6,TRBV2
CASSAQGEGVHGYTF,TGTGCCAGTAGTGCTCAGGGTGAAGGTGTCCATGGCTACACCTTC,-,-,TRBJ1-2,TRBV19
CASRDMLSGNTIYF,TGTGCCAGCAGAGACATGCTCTCTGGAAACACCATATATTTT,few,-,TRBJ1-3,TRBV4-2
CASSISGTGSLVQYF,TGTGCCAGCAGCATCTCCGGGACAGGTTCTCTGGTGCAGTACTTC,-,TRBD1,TRBJ2-7,TRBV6-5
CASSLVGLAGVGEQFF,TGTGCCAGCAGCTTAGTAGGTCTAGCGGGAGTGGGTGAGCAGTTCTTC,-,TRBD2,TRBJ2-1,TRBV7-6
CASSLANAVGNTIYF,TGTGCCAGCAGCTTGGCCAACGCAGTTGGAAACACCATATATTTT,-,-,TRBJ1-3,TRBV5-6
CAISGAHQETQYF,TGTGCCATCTCAGGGGCACACCAAGAGACCCAGTACTTC,-,-,TRBJ2-5,TRBV10-3
CASSRTQQVLGYGYTF,TGTGCCAGCAGCCGAACCCAACAGGTGCTTGGCTATGGCTACACCTTC,-,-,TRBJ1-2,TRBV14
CASRTGGGGNEKLFF,TGTGCCAGCAGAACCGGGGGGGGCGGTAATGAAAAACTGTTTTTT,-,-,TRBJ1-4,TRBV6-5
CASSSPGSREQYF,TGCGCCAGCAGTTCTCCAGGTTCTCGGGAGCAGTACTTC,once,-,TRBJ2-7,TRBV5-1
CASSPRLAGKYTGELFF,TGTGCCAGCAGCCCCCGACTAGCGGGAAAGTACACCGGGGAGCTGTTTTTT,-,TRBD2,TRBJ2-2,TRBV9
CASSTRVEQPQHF,TGTGCCAGCAGCACCAGGGTGGAGCAGCCCCAGCATTTT,-,-,TRBJ1-5,TRBV12-3/TRBV12-4
CASREGGTEAFF,TGCGCCAGCAGAGAGGGCGGGACTGAAGCTTTCTTT,many,-,TRBJ1-1,TRBV5-1
CASKARGGTSSPLHF,TGTGCCAGCAAAGCCCGAGGGGGTACTTCTTCACCCCTCCACTTT,-,-,TRBJ1-6,TRBV2
CASSPDRVNTEAFF,TGTGCCAGCTCACCCGACAGGGTGAACACTGAAGCTTTCTTT,-,TRBD1,TRBJ1-1,TRBV18
CASQTQGWLGTEAFF,TGTGCCAGTCAAACTCAGGGTTGGCTAGGGACTGAAGCTTTCTTT,-,-,TRBJ1-1,TRBV19
CAIQKSDRPNTEAFF,TGTGCCATTCAGAAATCGGACAGGCCGAACACTGAAGCTTTCTTT,-,TRBD1,TRBJ1-1,TRBV10-3
CASSLRGSGSPLHF,TGTGCCAGCAGCTTACGGGGTTCTGGATCACCCCTCCACTTT,-,-,TRBJ1-6,TRBV11-2
CASSPGGRYGYTF,TGTGCCAGCAGCCCAGGGGGCCGCTATGGCTACACCTTC,once,TRBD1,TRBJ1-2,TRBV6-5
CASSLTGNEAFF,TGTGCCAGCAGCCTAACAGGAAATGAAGCTTTCTTT,-,-,TRBJ1-1,TRBV14